The rows below give T cell receptor beta chains drawn from one sample of a study of shared clonotypes between healthy human individuals. Clones were read by immunoSEQ multiplex PCR, and TCRdb kept only the in-frame ones, dropping some. The sample contains 660,000 or so clones, approximately 96% of which appear only once. Sequencing was done on a sample of naive CD8+ T cells sorted from blood. The source of these receptors is a woman aged 30 to 39 in good health. Each CDR3 is given with its conserved first and last residue. A D gene is named only where the DNA matches it firmly. The size field is filled for only some rows; it gives once, few, many or a size class.

TRBD2,TRBJ2-1,TRBV27,-,TGTGCCAGCAGACTATCTAGCGGGAATTCCTACAATGAGCGGTTCTTC,CASRLSSGNSYNERFF
-,TRBJ2-1,TRBV28,-,TGTGCCAGCCTACAGATAGCTAGGAGTTACAATGAGCAGTTCTTC,CASLQIARSYNEQFF
-,TRBJ2-7,TRBV4-1,-,TGCGCCAGCAGCTTCTCCCTCGCGGCTGGGGCCTACGAGCAGTACTTC,CASSFSLAAGAYEQYF
TRBD2,TRBJ2-1,TRBV28,-,TGTGCCAGCAGCAAACGGGAGACATACCTAGCGGGAGCCTACAATGAGCAGTTCTTC,CASSKRETYLAGAYNEQFF
-,TRBJ1-3,TRBV7-7,-,TGTGCCAGCAGCTTAGCACTGGGCTCTGGAAACACCATATATTTT,CASSLALGSGNTIYF
-,TRBJ1-6,TRBV28,-,TGTGCCAGCGCTATTCAAGGGGGGGGTCATCCCAATTCACCCCTCCACTTT,CASAIQGGGHPNSPLHF
-,TRBJ2-5,TRBV7-8,once,TGTGCAGTCAACCCTAGTATCGGGGGTGAGACCCAGTACTTC,CAVNPSIGGETQYF
-,TRBJ2-7,TRBV28,-,TGTGCCAGCAGTCCCCCCCAAGGTATCCACGAGCAGTACTTC,CASSPPQGIHEQYF
-,TRBJ1-2,TRBV2,-,TGTGCCAGTCGACTCCTAAACCTTACCTTC,CASRLLNLTF
-,TRBJ1-1,TRBV5-1,-,TGCGCCAGCAGCTCCGGACGGACAGCGGGTGAAGCTTTCTTT,CASSSGRTAGEAFF
-,TRBJ2-3,TRBV18,once,TGTGCCAGCTCACCGGTCGCTAGCACAGATACGCAGTATTTT,CASSPVASTDTQYF
TRBD2,TRBJ2-7,TRBV9,once,TGTGCCAGCAGCGTAGACGTACTAGCGGGGACCTACGAGCAGTACTTC,CASSVDVLAGTYEQYF
TRBD1,TRBJ2-7,TRBV30,once,TGTGCCTGTACCGGGACAGGGCCCGAGCAGTACTTC,CACTGTGPEQYF
-,TRBJ1-5,TRBV27,-,TGTGCCAGCAGTCCCGGCGGATATAGCAATCAGCCCCAGCATTTT,CASSPGGYSNQPQHF
-,TRBJ1-1,TRBV28,-,TGTGCCAGCAGTCCCAACGAACAGGGGAACACTGAAGCTTTCTTT,CASSPNEQGNTEAFF
-,TRBJ2-7,TRBV5-6,-,TGTGCCAGCAGCTTGGCGGAAAGCACCTACGAGCAGTACTTC,CASSLAESTYEQYF
TRBD2,TRBJ2-7,TRBV5-1,-,TGCGCCAGCAGCGGAACTAGCGGGAACTTCCTATACGAGCAGTACTTC,CASSGTSGNFLYEQYF
-,TRBJ2-7,TRBV11-2,-,TGTGCCAGCAGCTTAGATTGGAGTAGCGTCTACGAGCAGTACTTC,CASSLDWSSVYEQYF
-,TRBJ1-2,TRBV7-9,-,TGTGCCAGCAGCTCCCTGGGCTACACCTTC,CASSSLGYTF
-,TRBJ2-5,TRBV5-8,-,TGTGCCAGCAGCTCGGGGGCAATCTCCCAAGAGACCCAGTACTTC,CASSSGAISQETQYF
-,TRBJ2-7,TRBV28,-,TGTGCCAGCAGTTTGGGGGGTAGATACGAGCAGTACTTC,CASSLGGRYEQYF
-,TRBJ2-5,TRBV15,-,TGTGCCACCAGCAGAGATCGGCCCCATACGGGAGAGACCCAGTACTTC,CATSRDRPHTGETQYF
-,TRBJ1-2,TRBV28,-,TGTGCCAGCAGTTCTGGGGTAGGGAACACCTTC,CASSSGVGNTF
-,TRBJ1-1,TRBV19,-,TGTGCCAGTAGTATCCACAGGGATTACACTGAAGCTTTCTTT,CASSIHRDYTEAFF
-,TRBJ2-3,TRBV6-1,-,TGTGCCAGCAAAGGGTTGGTTTTAGATACGCAGTATTTT,CASKGLVLDTQYF
TRBD2,TRBJ2-1,TRBV5-1,once,TGCGCCAGCAGCACCTCTAGCGGAGAGCAGTTCTTC,CASSTSSGEQFF